This T cell receptor (beta chain) is drawn from a study of spatial heterogeneity in lung cancer. CDR3 length: 11 residues. Unmatched junction bases numbered 5, after V lost 3 bases and J lost 15 bases. The time point is: blood at routine non-recurrence follow-up after resection. The input material, whole RNA from tumor, nontumor lung or frozen PBMC, was sequenced unsorted. TCRdb passed the 5' RACE reads through MiXCR, listing each CDR3 protein once. The profile shows about 120,000 distinct CDR3 sequences, approximately 12% of them singletons. Sequencing was performed on PBMCs, taken at follow-up. The origin of this receptor is a male donor with early-stage non-small cell lung cancer. The J gene is TRBJ2-1, the V gene TRBV12-3 or TRBV12-4; 7 bases are a match to TRBD2. CDR3 sequence (DNA): TGTGCCAGCAGTTTCGGGGGAGGGCCGTTCTTC. This gives the protein CASSFGGGPFF.